Listed below are T cell receptor beta chains from one sample, sequenced in a study of cytomegalovirus exposure and HLA in healthy donors. Libraries were prepared by immunoSEQ multiplex PCR; TCRdb keeps only in-frame clonotypes and omits some of them. The sample consists of more than 95,000 clones, roughly two thirds of them appearing once. The sequenced sample was PBMCs. These receptors were obtained from a man younger than 40 in good health and CMV-seronegative. CDR3s include the opening cysteine and the closing phenylalanine or tryptophan. The D gene is left open where the match is weak. A row's size may be missing; if present it is once, few, many or a size class.

clone size: -; D gene: TRBD1; V gene: TRBV28; J gene: TRBJ2-5; CDR3 protein: CASSPITGGQETQYF; CDR3 DNA: TGTGCCAGCAGTCCAATCACAGGGGGTCAAGAGACCCAGTACTTC
clone size: -; D gene: TRBD1; V gene: TRBV6-5; J gene: TRBJ1-3; CDR3 protein: CASSYDRGMGNTIYF; CDR3 DNA: TGTGCCAGCAGTTACGACAGGGGAATGGGAAACACCATATATTTT
clone size: few; D gene: -; V gene: TRBV7-6; J gene: TRBJ1-2; CDR3 protein: CASSPAEGKGYGYTF; CDR3 DNA: TGTGCCAGCAGCCCCGCGGAGGGAAAGGGCTATGGCTACACCTTC
clone size: -; D gene: TRBD2; V gene: TRBV5-6; J gene: TRBJ2-3; CDR3 protein: CASSLASGRVLGTDTQYF; CDR3 DNA: TGTGCCAGCAGCTTGGCTAGCGGGAGGGTGCTTGGCACAGATACGCAGTATTTT
clone size: -; D gene: TRBD1; V gene: TRBV7-9; J gene: TRBJ1-3; CDR3 protein: CAGSPGQVFRNTIYF; CDR3 DNA: TGTGCCGGCAGCCCGGGACAGGTCTTTAGAAACACCATATATTTT
clone size: -; D gene: -; V gene: TRBV6-1; J gene: TRBJ2-5; CDR3 protein: CASSEVGGYSGQYF; CDR3 DNA: TGTGCCAGCAGTGAAGTTGGGGGCTATTCGGGCCAGTACTTC
clone size: -; D gene: TRBD2; V gene: TRBV19; J gene: TRBJ2-2; CDR3 protein: CASRLAGGTGELFF; CDR3 DNA: TGTGCCAGTAGACTAGCGGGAGGCACCGGGGAGCTGTTTTTT
clone size: -; D gene: TRBD1; V gene: TRBV25-1; J gene: TRBJ1-5; CDR3 protein: CASSEGSRDSYNQPQHF; CDR3 DNA: TGTGCCAGCAGCGAAGGGTCACGGGACAGTTATAATCAGCCCCAGCATTTT
clone size: -; D gene: TRBD1; V gene: TRBV4-3; J gene: TRBJ1-6; CDR3 protein: CASSQDRDNSPLHF; CDR3 DNA: TGCGCCAGCAGCCAGGACAGGGATAATTCACCCCTCCACTTT
clone size: -; D gene: -; V gene: TRBV7-2; J gene: TRBJ2-1; CDR3 protein: CASTSPPEAEQFF; CDR3 DNA: TGTGCCAGCACATCTCCCCCGGAGGCTGAGCAGTTCTTC
clone size: few; D gene: -; V gene: TRBV25-1; J gene: TRBJ1-1; CDR3 protein: CASSAGRGAFF; CDR3 DNA: TGTGCCAGCAGTGCGGGGAGGGGGGCTTTCTTT
clone size: -; D gene: -; V gene: TRBV6-5; J gene: TRBJ1-6; CDR3 protein: CASRTRAGSTSPLHF; CDR3 DNA: TGTGCCAGCCGGACCAGGGCAGGGTCAACTTCACCCCTCCACTTT
clone size: few; D gene: TRBD2; V gene: TRBV7-3; J gene: TRBJ2-5; CDR3 protein: CASRGGASYQETQYF; CDR3 DNA: TGTGCCAGCAGGGGAGGGGCCTCGTACCAAGAGACCCAGTACTTC
clone size: -; D gene: TRBD1; V gene: TRBV27; J gene: TRBJ1-2; CDR3 protein: CASSLYSGGVYGYTF; CDR3 DNA: TGTGCCAGCAGTTTATATTCAGGGGGAGTCTATGGCTACACCTTC
clone size: few; D gene: TRBD2; V gene: TRBV7-2; J gene: TRBJ2-5; CDR3 protein: CASSQVWAGGGNQETQYF; CDR3 DNA: TGTGCCAGCAGCCAAGTCTGGGCGGGAGGGGGGAATCAAGAGACCCAGTACTTC
clone size: -; D gene: TRBD2; V gene: TRBV28; J gene: TRBJ2-1; CDR3 protein: CASWTSGNAKREVIF; CDR3 DNA: TGTGCCAGCTGGACTAGCGGGAATGCAAAGAGGGAGGTTATCTTC
clone size: -; D gene: TRBD1; V gene: TRBV5-1; J gene: TRBJ2-1; CDR3 protein: CASSLDKGGGWNEQFF; CDR3 DNA: TGCGCCAGCAGCTTGGATAAAGGGGGCGGGTGGAATGAGCAGTTCTTC
clone size: -; D gene: -; V gene: TRBV19; J gene: TRBJ2-7; CDR3 protein: CASTSRMGDEQYF; CDR3 DNA: TGTGCCAGTACTAGCAGAATGGGAGACGAGCAGTACTTC
clone size: -; D gene: -; V gene: TRBV7-9; J gene: TRBJ1-4; CDR3 protein: CSSSLKAGNEKLFF; CDR3 DNA: TGTTCCAGCAGCTTAAAGGCAGGGAATGAAAAACTGTTTTTT
clone size: -; D gene: -; V gene: TRBV6-5; J gene: TRBJ1-2; CDR3 protein: CASSPWEGSYGYTF; CDR3 DNA: TGTGCCAGCAGCCCCTGGGAGGGAAGCTATGGCTACACCTTC
clone size: -; D gene: TRBD1; V gene: TRBV7-2; J gene: TRBJ1-5; CDR3 protein: CASSVRSGGYQPQHF; CDR3 DNA: TGTGCCAGCAGCGTAAGGTCAGGGGGCTATCAGCCCCAGCATTTT
clone size: -; D gene: -; V gene: TRBV6-6; J gene: TRBJ2-7; CDR3 protein: CASSLLTGEQYF; CDR3 DNA: TGTGCCAGCAGTTTACTCACGGGGGAGCAGTACTTC
clone size: few; D gene: -; V gene: TRBV7-2; J gene: TRBJ2-1; CDR3 protein: CASSATSSHEQFF; CDR3 DNA: TGTGCCAGCAGCGCCACTTCATCACATGAGCAGTTCTTC
clone size: -; D gene: TRBD1; V gene: TRBV2; J gene: TRBJ1-2; CDR3 protein: CASTGGTGGFYGYTF; CDR3 DNA: TGTGCCAGCACCGGCGGGACAGGGGGGTTCTACGGCTACACCTTC
clone size: -; D gene: -; V gene: TRBV7-8; J gene: TRBJ1-2; CDR3 protein: CASSLAPPTRTNYGYTF; CDR3 DNA: TGTGCCAGCAGCTTAGCCCCACCGACAAGGACTAACTATGGCTACACCTTC
clone size: -; D gene: -; V gene: TRBV27; J gene: TRBJ2-2; CDR3 protein: CASSFGKNTGELFF; CDR3 DNA: TGTGCCAGCAGTTTCGGGAAGAACACCGGGGAGCTGTTTTTT
clone size: -; D gene: TRBD1; V gene: TRBV10-3; J gene: TRBJ2-1; CDR3 protein: CAISRTGLYNEQFF; CDR3 DNA: TGTGCCATCAGCCGGACAGGGCTCTACAATGAGCAGTTCTTC
clone size: -; D gene: -; V gene: TRBV4-1; J gene: TRBJ2-1; CDR3 protein: CASSQDENRHEQFF; CDR3 DNA: TGCGCCAGCAGCCAAGATGAAAACAGACATGAGCAGTTCTTC
clone size: -; D gene: -; V gene: TRBV4-2; J gene: TRBJ2-7; CDR3 protein: CASSPGAGEPYEQYF; CDR3 DNA: TGTGCCAGCAGTCCTGGGGCAGGGGAGCCCTACGAGCAGTACTTC
clone size: -; D gene: TRBD2; V gene: TRBV5-1; J gene: TRBJ2-1; CDR3 protein: CASSLTGGPWDEQFF; CDR3 DNA: TGCGCCAGCAGCTTGACGGGAGGGCCTTGGGATGAGCAGTTCTTC
clone size: -; D gene: TRBD2; V gene: TRBV19; J gene: TRBJ2-7; CDR3 protein: CASMGTSGYEQYF; CDR3 DNA: TGTGCCAGTATGGGGACTAGCGGCTACGAGCAGTACTTC
clone size: few; D gene: -; V gene: TRBV4-3; J gene: TRBJ2-7; CDR3 protein: CASSQDLSGSSYEQYF; CDR3 DNA: TGCGCCAGCAGCCAAGATCTGTCGGGTAGCTCCTACGAGCAGTACTTC
clone size: -; D gene: TRBD1; V gene: TRBV18; J gene: TRBJ2-7; CDR3 protein: CASSRPDRADEQYF; CDR3 DNA: TGTGCCAGCTCCCGCCCGGACAGGGCGGACGAGCAGTACTTC
clone size: -; D gene: -; V gene: TRBV5-6; J gene: TRBJ2-3; CDR3 protein: CASSFGRSTDTQYF; CDR3 DNA: TGTGCCAGCAGCTTCGGTAGAAGCACAGATACGCAGTATTTT
clone size: -; D gene: -; V gene: TRBV5-1; J gene: TRBJ2-1; CDR3 protein: CASSLRDTHNEQFF; CDR3 DNA: TGCGCCAGCAGCTTGCGGGACACTCACAATGAGCAGTTCTTC
clone size: few; D gene: TRBD2; V gene: TRBV30; J gene: TRBJ2-7; CDR3 protein: CAWSPRTSVEVYEQYF; CDR3 DNA: TGTGCCTGGAGTCCCCGGACTAGCGTAGAGGTCTACGAGCAGTACTTC
clone size: -; D gene: TRBD2; V gene: TRBV7-2; J gene: TRBJ2-3; CDR3 protein: CASSLPAGGPLQYF; CDR3 DNA: TGTGCCAGCAGCTTACCAGCGGGAGGGCCTTTGCAGTATTTT
clone size: -; D gene: TRBD2; V gene: TRBV18; J gene: TRBJ2-1; CDR3 protein: CASSPSGGYNEQFF; CDR3 DNA: TGTGCCAGCTCACCATCGGGAGGGTACAATGAGCAGTTCTTC
clone size: -; D gene: -; V gene: TRBV2; J gene: TRBJ2-7; CDR3 protein: CASTDRGSYEQYF; CDR3 DNA: TGTGCCAGCACGGACAGAGGCTCCTACGAGCAGTACTTC
clone size: -; D gene: -; V gene: TRBV5-1; J gene: TRBJ1-1; CDR3 protein: CASSQTGTGNTEAFF; CDR3 DNA: TGCGCCAGCAGCCAAACCGGGACTGGGAACACTGAAGCTTTCTTT
clone size: -; D gene: TRBD2; V gene: TRBV11-2; J gene: TRBJ2-1; CDR3 protein: CASSPTSGREGNEQFF; CDR3 DNA: TGTGCCAGCAGCCCCACGAGTGGGAGGGAGGGGAATGAGCAGTTCTTC
clone size: -; D gene: -; V gene: TRBV28; J gene: TRBJ2-7; CDR3 protein: CASSLDKVRQSRLYEQYF; CDR3 DNA: TGTGCCAGCAGTTTGGATAAGGTTCGACAGAGTAGACTGTACGAGCAGTACTTC
clone size: few; D gene: -; V gene: TRBV4-3; J gene: TRBJ1-1; CDR3 protein: CASSQDPGVNTEAFF; CDR3 DNA: TGCGCCAGCAGCCAAGATCCCGGAGTGAACACTGAAGCTTTCTTT
clone size: -; D gene: TRBD1; V gene: TRBV5-1; J gene: TRBJ2-7; CDR3 protein: CASTRQGEGYEQYF; CDR3 DNA: TGCGCCAGCACCCGACAGGGGGAGGGTTACGAGCAGTACTTC
clone size: -; D gene: -; V gene: TRBV5-1; J gene: TRBJ1-1; CDR3 protein: CASSLAGQGDTEAFF; CDR3 DNA: TGCGCCAGCAGCTTGGCGGGCCAGGGTGACACTGAAGCTTTCTTT
clone size: once; D gene: TRBD2; V gene: TRBV9; J gene: TRBJ2-5; CDR3 protein: CASSVEIRAGGGETQYF; CDR3 DNA: TGTGCCAGCAGCGTAGAGATACGGGCGGGAGGGGGGGAGACCCAGTACTTC
clone size: -; D gene: -; V gene: TRBV9; J gene: TRBJ2-3; CDR3 protein: CASSTPRAGSGTDTQYF; CDR3 DNA: TGTGCCAGCAGCACCCCCAGGGCCGGGTCGGGCACAGATACGCAGTATTTT
clone size: -; D gene: TRBD2; V gene: TRBV11-2; J gene: TRBJ2-1; CDR3 protein: CASSLDLASGDEQFF; CDR3 DNA: TGTGCCAGCAGCTTAGATCTGGCTAGCGGGGATGAGCAGTTCTTC
clone size: -; D gene: -; V gene: TRBV7-8; J gene: TRBJ2-6; CDR3 protein: CASSLGAPWANVLTF; CDR3 DNA: TGTGCCAGCAGCTTAGGGGCCCCTTGGGCCAACGTCCTGACTTTC
clone size: -; D gene: -; V gene: TRBV27; J gene: TRBJ2-2; CDR3 protein: CASSRNAILDGELFF; CDR3 DNA: TGTGCCAGCAGCCGCAACGCTATACTAGACGGGGAGCTGTTTTTT
clone size: few; D gene: -; V gene: TRBV11-1; J gene: TRBJ1-4; CDR3 protein: CASRQGWRNEKLFF; CDR3 DNA: TGTGCCAGCAGGCAGGGATGGAGAAATGAAAAACTGTTTTTT
clone size: -; D gene: -; V gene: TRBV6-1; J gene: TRBJ1-6; CDR3 protein: CASSVKGINSPLHF; CDR3 DNA: TGTGCCAGCAGTGTGAAGGGGATCAATTCACCCCTCCACTTT
clone size: -; D gene: -; V gene: TRBV30; J gene: TRBJ2-6; CDR3 protein: CAWRQGVTGANVLTF; CDR3 DNA: TGTGCCTGGAGGCAGGGTGTGACTGGGGCCAACGTCCTGACTTTC
clone size: few; D gene: TRBD2; V gene: TRBV2; J gene: TRBJ2-5; CDR3 protein: CASRGGGKGQETQYF; CDR3 DNA: TGTGCCAGCAGGGGGGGAGGGAAGGGTCAAGAGACCCAGTACTTC
clone size: -; D gene: -; V gene: TRBV28; J gene: TRBJ1-3; CDR3 protein: CASSLLAPNGNTIYF; CDR3 DNA: TGTGCCAGCAGTTTATTGGCTCCCAACGGAAACACCATATATTTT